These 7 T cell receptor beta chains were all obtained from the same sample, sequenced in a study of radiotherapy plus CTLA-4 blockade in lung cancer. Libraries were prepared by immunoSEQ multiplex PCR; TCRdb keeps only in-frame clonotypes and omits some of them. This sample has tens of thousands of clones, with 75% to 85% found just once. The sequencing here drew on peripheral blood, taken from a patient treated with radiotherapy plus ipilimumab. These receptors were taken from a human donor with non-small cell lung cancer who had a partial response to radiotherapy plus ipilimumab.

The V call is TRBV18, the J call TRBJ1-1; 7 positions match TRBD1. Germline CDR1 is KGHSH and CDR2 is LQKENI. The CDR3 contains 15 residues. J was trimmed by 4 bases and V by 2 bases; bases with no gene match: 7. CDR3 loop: CASSPAGSGGTEAFF. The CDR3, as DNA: TGTGCCAGCTCACCAGCGGGGTCAGGGGGCACTGAAGCTTTCTTT.

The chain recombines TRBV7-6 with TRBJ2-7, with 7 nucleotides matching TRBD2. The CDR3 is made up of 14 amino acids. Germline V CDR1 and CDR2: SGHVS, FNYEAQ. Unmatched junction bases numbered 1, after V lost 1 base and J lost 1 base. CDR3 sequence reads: CASSLGGGSYEQYF. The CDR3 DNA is TGTGCCAGCAGCTTAGGGGGGGGGTCCTACGAGCAGTACTTC.

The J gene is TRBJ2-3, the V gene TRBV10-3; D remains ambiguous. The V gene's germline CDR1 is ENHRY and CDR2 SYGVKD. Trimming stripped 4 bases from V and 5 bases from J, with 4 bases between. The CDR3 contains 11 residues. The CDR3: CAISAGDTQYF. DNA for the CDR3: TGTGCCATCAGTGCGGGAGATACGCAGTATTTT.

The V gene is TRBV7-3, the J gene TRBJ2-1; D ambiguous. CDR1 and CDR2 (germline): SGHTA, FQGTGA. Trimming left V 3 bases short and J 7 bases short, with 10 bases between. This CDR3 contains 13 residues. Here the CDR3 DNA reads TGTGCCAGCAGCTTCGACATCGGAAATGAGCAGTTCTTC. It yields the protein CASSFDIGNEQFF.

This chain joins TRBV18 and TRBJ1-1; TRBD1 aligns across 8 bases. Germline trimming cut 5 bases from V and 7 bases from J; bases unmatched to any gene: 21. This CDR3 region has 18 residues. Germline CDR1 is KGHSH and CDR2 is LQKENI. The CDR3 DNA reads TGTGCCAGCTCAGAGCCTCCGGGACAGGAGCCCCCAAAGGGTGAAGCTTTCTTT. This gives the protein CASSEPPGQEPPKGEAFF.

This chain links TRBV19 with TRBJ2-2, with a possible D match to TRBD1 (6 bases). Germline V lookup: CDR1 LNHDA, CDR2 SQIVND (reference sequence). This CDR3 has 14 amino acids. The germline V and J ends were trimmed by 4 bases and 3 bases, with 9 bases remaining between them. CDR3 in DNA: TGTGCCAGTAGTAACAGGGAATACACCGGGGAGCTGTTTTTT. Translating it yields CASSNREYTGELFF.

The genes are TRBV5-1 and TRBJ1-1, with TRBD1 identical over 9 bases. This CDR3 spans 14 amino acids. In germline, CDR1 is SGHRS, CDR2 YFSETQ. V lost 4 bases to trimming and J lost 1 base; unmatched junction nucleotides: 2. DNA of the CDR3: TGCGCCAGCAGCGAGGACAGGGGGAACACTGAAGCTTTCTTT. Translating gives CASSEDRGNTEAFF.